Below, 30 T cell receptor beta chains from the same sample are listed, as sequenced in a study of shared T cell receptors in the human thymus. The data were produced by immunoSEQ multiplex PCR, yet TCRdb's version contains in-frame clones alone and is incomplete. Altogether 720,000 or so clones are present, over 75% being singletons, with the ten largest covering about 0.011%. This sample was shared with a second study, whose subject was human thymus T cells.

Sequencing was performed on thymocytes. The receptors shown here come from a girl under two years old with a congenital heart defect.

The chain has TRBV10-3 and TRBJ2-1; TRBD1 aligns across 9 bases. CDR3 length: 18 amino acids. Germline CDR1 reads ENHRY; CDR2 reads SYGVKD. Trimming removed 2 bases from V and 5 bases from J; junction bases left unmatched: 13. Written as DNA, the CDR3 is TGTGCCATCAGTGAGCCCAATACGACAGGGGGTAGGAACAATGAGCAGTTCTTC. Translation gives CAISEPNTTGGRNNEQFF.

The J gene is TRBJ2-1, the V gene TRBV11-3; TRBD2 matches at 10 bases. V shed 5 bases and J 2 bases; nucleotides not matched to a gene: 3. Germline V gives CDR1 SGHNT, CDR2 YENEEA. This CDR3 comprises 15 residues. This CDR3 reads CASSETSGAYNEQFF. The CDR3 coding sequence is TGTGCCAGCAGCGAAACTAGCGGGGCCTACAATGAGCAGTTCTTC. Full variable domain (remainder filled in from reference TRBV11-3 and TRBJ2-1): EAGVVQSPRYKIIEKKQPVAFWCNPISGHNTLYWYLQNLGQGPELLIRYENEEAVDDSQLPKDRFSAERLKGVDSTLKIQPAELGDSAVYLCASSETSGAYNEQFFGPGTRLTVL.

About this clone itself: The junction does not match germline at one end; this may be a read error. This rearrangement joins TRBV7-7 to TRBJ2-7; 8 nucleotides match TRBD2. Germline V gene sequence: CDR1 SSHAT, CDR2 FNYEAQ (reference sequence). This CDR3 is 16 amino acids long. DNA for the CDR3: TGTGCTAGCAGCTTAGGGGGACTAGGGGACTCCTACGAGCAGTACTTC. Residues: CASSLGGLGDSYEQYF.

The rearrangement joins TRBV25-1 to TRBJ1-6; D might be TRBD1 (6 bases). V was trimmed by 0 bases and J by 5 bases, leaving 8 bases between them. The CDR3 spans 15 residues. CDR1 is MGHDK, CDR2 SYGVNS, per germline. The CDR3 nucleotides are TGTGCCAGCAGTGAATATTGGACAGATAATTCACCCCTCCACTTT. This codes for CASSEYWTDNSPLHF.

The rearrangement links TRBV5-4 to TRBJ1-2; maybe TRBD1 (6 bases). V shed 3 bases and J shed 8 bases, with 20 bases lying between them. Germline V lookup: CDR1 SGHNT, CDR2 YYREEE (reference sequence). The CDR3 has 15 residues. CDR3 nucleotide sequence: TGTGCCAGCAGCTGCCTTCAGGGGAGAAGCGAGGGCTACACCTTC. Amino acid sequence: CASSCLQGRSEGYTF.

This sequence joins TRBV14 and TRBJ2-5; tentative D call: TRBD1 (5 bases). Germline CDR1 reads SGHDN; CDR2 reads FVKESK. CDR3 size: 21 residues. With 2 bases removed from V and 3 bases from J, the gap between germline ends came to 31 bases. The CDR3 DNA sequence: TGTGCCAGCAGCCAACATACCCCGTCGGCAGGGAAGGGTTTCTGGAAAGAGACCCAGTACTTC. The encoded protein is CASSQHTPSAGKGFWKETQYF. Filled out from reference TRBV14 and TRBJ2-5, the complete variable domain reads EAGVTQFPSHSVIEKGQTVTLRCDPISGHDNLYWYRRVMGKEIKFLLHFVKESKQDESGMPNNRFLAERTGGTYSTLKVQPAELEDSGVYFCASSQHTPSAGKGFWKETQYFGPGTRLLVL.

The chain carries TRBV4-2 and TRBJ1-2; D remains unclear. The germline CDR1 and CDR2 sequences are LGHNA and YNFKEQ. The CDR3 runs 17 residues. V lost 4 bases, J lost 0 bases, and 18 bases lay in between. The CDR3: CASSLRRTAKANYGYTF. In nucleotides, the CDR3 is TGTGCCAGCAGCCTCCGGAGGACTGCTAAAGCTAACTATGGCTACACCTTC.

V is TRBV7-9 and J is TRBJ1-3, with D tentatively TRBD1 (5 bases). The CDR3 covers 14 residues. Trimming removed 2 bases at V and 4 bases at J, with 9 bases between. The germline V gene has CDR1 SEHNR and CDR2 FQNEAQ (reference sequence). The CDR3 spells CASSLSGSGNTIYF. For the CDR3, the DNA is TGTGCCAGCAGCTTATCAGGGTCCGGAAACACCATATATTTT.

The rearrangement joins TRBV11-2 to TRBJ2-3; perhaps TRBD2 as D (5 bases). Germline V gene data show CDR1 as SGHAT and CDR2 as FQNNGV. V was shortened by 2 bases and J by 3 bases, with 6 bases between the two germline ends. The length of the CDR3 is 13 residues. The CDR3 here is CASSLWETDTQYF. The CDR3 bases are TGTGCCAGCAGCTTATGGGAGACAGATACGCAGTATTTT.

This clone has a handful of counts. This sequence joins TRBV6-1 and TRBJ2-7, with TRBD1 matching 11 bases. V lost 6 bases, J lost 4 bases, and 5 bases stayed unmatched. The CDR3 covers 14 residues. Germline V CDR1 and CDR2: MNHNS, SASEGT. CDR3 loop: CASRLGTGGYEQYF. The CDR3 nucleotides read TGTGCCAGCAGGCTCGGGACAGGGGGTTACGAGCAGTACTTC.

J is TRBJ2-7 and V is TRBV5-1; 7 positions agree with TRBD1. CDR3 length: 17 residues. The germline gives CDR1 SGHRS, CDR2 YFSETQ. J gave up 3 bases and V 4 bases, and 16 bases lay outside the gene matches. CDR3 residues: CASSPLLGTVGFYEQYF. The CDR3 DNA reads TGCGCCAGCAGCCCCCTGTTGGGGACAGTTGGGTTCTACGAGCAGTACTTC.

This chain links TRBV18 with TRBJ1-1, with D possibly being TRBD1 (5 bases). Trimming left V 2 bases short and J 0 bases short, with 10 bases between. The CDR3 spans 15 residues. CDR1 and CDR2 (germline): KGHSH, LQKENI. CDR3 protein: CASSPDRGMNTEAFF. For the CDR3, the DNA is TGTGCCAGCTCACCAGATAGGGGCATGAACACTGAAGCTTTCTTT.

Here the CDR3 DNA reads TGCAGCGTTGGGGGGGGCGGATTCTACGAGCAGTACTTC. Translation gives CSVGGGGFYEQYF. The chain carries TRBV29-1 and TRBJ2-7; a weak D match, TRBD2 (7 bases). V lost 4 bases, J lost 3 bases, and 13 bases lay in between. Germline-derived CDR1 and CDR2 are SQVTM and ANQGSEA. The CDR3 has 13 residues.

The CDR3: CATSLASDSSTDTQYF. DNA for the CDR3: TGTGCCACCAGCCTTGCTAGTGACTCTAGCACAGATACGCAGTATTTT. The chain has TRBV15 and TRBJ2-3; no clear D. CDR1 is LNHNV and CDR2 is YYDKDF in the germline V gene (reference sequence). The CDR3 loop spans 16 amino acids. V lost 5 bases, J lost 0 bases, and 15 bases lay in between.

This clone was seen only a few times. The chain employs TRBV7-9 and TRBJ1-1; D is undetermined. With 5 bases removed from V and 0 bases from J, the gap between germline ends came to 13 bases. CDR3 length: 15 amino acids. The germline gives CDR1 SEHNR, CDR2 FQNEAQ (reference sequence). The CDR3 DNA reads TGTGCCAGCAGCCCGCGTCCTCCCTTGAACACTGAAGCTTTCTTT. Translating it yields CASSPRPPLNTEAFF.

The genes are TRBV6-1 and TRBJ1-2; D remains unclear. The length of the CDR3 is 14 residues. CDR1 is MNHNS and CDR2 is SASEGT in the germline V gene. Trimming shortened V by 2 bases and J by 8 bases, and 15 bases separated the two germline ends. The CDR3 loop is CASSERTLRGGYTF. CDR3 DNA: TGTGCCAGCAGTGAACGGACCCTACGGGGAGGCTACACCTTC.

V is TRBV15 and J is TRBJ1-5, with D unclear. Germline V gene lookup returns CDR1 LNHNV and CDR2 YYDKDF (reference sequence). The CDR3 totals 12 residues. Trimming removed 9 bases from V and 9 bases from J, with 15 bases in between. CDR3 in amino acids: CATGSSGGPQHF. The CDR3 bases are TGTGCCACTGGCTCCTCTGGAGGGCCCCAGCATTTT.

This clone was seen just once. The genes are TRBV7-3 and TRBJ2-1, with 15 bases lining up with TRBD2. Germline V gene data show CDR1 as SGHTA and CDR2 as FQGTGA. This CDR3 has 18 residues. V gave up 5 bases and J gave up 6 bases; unmatched junction bases: 11. The CDR3 is CASSEGTSGGTQVNEQFF. Written as DNA, the CDR3 is TGTGCCAGCAGCGAAGGGACTAGCGGGGGGACTCAGGTCAATGAGCAGTTCTTC.

V usage is TRBV7-6 and J usage is TRBJ2-1; TRBD1 aligns across 11 bases. Trimming took 3 bases from V and 8 from J; bases not matched to a gene: 6. Germline V gene sequence: CDR1 SGHVS, CDR2 FNYEAQ. The CDR3 is 15 amino acids. The CDR3 DNA follows: TGTGCCAGCAGCTTTGGGACAGGGGGTTTCGATGAGCAGTTCTTC. As protein: CASSFGTGGFDEQFF. Using reference TRBV7-6 and TRBJ2-1 for the parts outside the CDR3, the full variable domain is GAGVSQSPRYKVTKRGQDVALRCDPISGHVSLYWYRQALGQGPEFLTYFNYEAQQDKSGLPNDRFSAERPEGSISTLTIQRTEQRDSAMYRCASSFGTGGFDEQFFGPGTRLTVL.

The chain has TRBV5-8 and TRBJ1-1, with D possibly TRBD1 on 5 matching bases. Trimming took off 3 bases at V and 9 bases at J, with 15 bases between the two ends. The CDR3 totals 13 residues. Germline CDR1 is SGHTS and CDR2 is YDEGEE. DNA for the CDR3: TGTGCCAGCAGCTACAACAGGCCACCTCAAGCTTTCTTT. Its translation is CASSYNRPPQAFF.

V gene TRBV19 combines with J gene TRBJ1-1; TRBD1 agrees at 7 bases. CDR1 and CDR2 (germline): LNHDA, SQIVND (reference sequence). This CDR3 is built from 18 residues. After removal of 3 bases from V and 5 bases from J, the junction contained 18 bases not matched to a gene. The CDR3 region has the DNA TGTGCCAGTAGTATTCGACAACCCACAGGGGCGAGGAGTACTGAAGCTTTCTTT. It codes for CASSIRQPTGARSTEAFF.

The V call is TRBV6-5, the J call TRBJ1-2; perhaps TRBD1 as D (5 bases). This CDR3 comprises 12 residues. Looked up from germline, CDR1 is MNHEY and CDR2 is SVGAGI. V was cut by 5 bases and J by 9 bases, with 13 bases left in between. The chain's CDR3 is CASSRTMDSYTF. CDR3 DNA: TGTGCCAGCAGTCGGACGATGGACAGCTACACCTTC.

This clone was recorded only once. V is TRBV11-3 and J is TRBJ1-1; D perhaps matches TRBD1 (6 bases). Trimming removed 1 base at V and 1 base at J, with 13 bases between. Looked up from germline, CDR1 is SGHNT and CDR2 is YENEEA. CDR3 size: 16 residues. CDR3 in amino acids: CASSLAQGHPNTEAFF. CDR3 nucleotides: TGTGCCAGCAGCTTAGCCCAGGGACACCCGAACACTGAAGCTTTCTTT.

CDR3 coding DNA: TGTGCCAGCAGCTTCCCATCAACAGGGTGGCATGGCTACACCTTC. Encoded protein: CASSFPSTGWHGYTF. The genes are TRBV7-2 and TRBJ1-2, with D possibly being TRBD1 (6 bases). The CDR3 is 15 amino acids. The germline V and J ends were trimmed by 3 bases and 6 bases, with 17 bases remaining between them. Germline V gene lookup returns CDR1 SGHTA and CDR2 FQGNSA.

The V call is TRBV18, the J call TRBJ1-2, with D perhaps TRBD1 (6 bases). Germline V gene data show CDR1 as KGHSH and CDR2 as LQKENI. The CDR3 loop spans 15 amino acids. Trimming removed 1 base at V and 5 bases at J, with 14 bases between. The CDR3 sequence: CASSPLTGRGYGYTF. The CDR3 coding sequence is TGTGCCAGCTCACCACTTACAGGGAGAGGATATGGCTACACCTTC.

This sequence joins TRBV27 and TRBJ1-1; 9 bases line up with TRBD1. The CDR3 has 16 amino acids. Germline V gene lookup returns CDR1 MNHEY and CDR2 SMNVEV (reference sequence). J was trimmed by 4 bases and V by 6 bases; bases with no gene match: 12. The CDR3 spells CASSPGTGRNSTEAFF. The CDR3 DNA reads TGTGCCAGCAGCCCAGGGACAGGGCGCAATTCCACTGAAGCTTTCTTT.

This rearrangement joins TRBV5-5 to TRBJ2-7; a weak D match, TRBD2 (5 bases). Per the germline V gene, CDR1 is SGHKS and CDR2 is YYEKEE (reference sequence). The V and J ends lost 6 bases and 12 bases respectively, with 31 bases between them. The CDR3 is made up of 16 amino acids. The CDR3 reads CASNPPSPAASVGWYF. CDR3 in DNA: TGTGCCAGCAACCCTCCCTCGCCAGCGGCTTCGGTGGGGTGGTACTTC.

This chain uses TRBV2 with TRBJ1-1; D is uncertain. The germline V gene encodes CDR1 SNHLY and CDR2 FYNNEI. CDR3 length equals 14 residues. V was trimmed by 6 bases and J by 6 bases, leaving 17 bases between them. The CDR3 DNA reads as TGTGCCAGCAGCGCCTCGAGCGGGTTGGCTGAAGCTTTCTTT. Amino acid sequence: CASSASSGLAEAFF.

J is TRBJ2-1 and V is TRBV12-5; D may be TRBD2 (5 bases). The germline V and J ends were trimmed by 3 bases and 8 bases, with 5 bases remaining between them. The CDR3 spans 11 residues. Looked up from germline, CDR1 is LGHNT and CDR2 is FRNRAP. Here the CDR3 DNA reads TGTGCTAGTGGTTTCGGGGATGAGCAGTTCTTC. Translation gives CASGFGDEQFF.

This sequence joins TRBV7-6 and TRBJ1-1, with D perhaps matching TRBD1 (6 bases). Trimming took off 0 bases at V and 7 bases at J, with 21 bases between the two ends. CDR3 length: 17 amino acids. The germline V gene encodes CDR1 SGHVS and CDR2 FNYEAQ. The CDR3 region is CASSLAPGTQDLHEAFF. The CDR3 region has the DNA TGTGCCAGCAGCTTAGCCCCCGGGACACAAGACCTCCATGAAGCTTTCTTT.